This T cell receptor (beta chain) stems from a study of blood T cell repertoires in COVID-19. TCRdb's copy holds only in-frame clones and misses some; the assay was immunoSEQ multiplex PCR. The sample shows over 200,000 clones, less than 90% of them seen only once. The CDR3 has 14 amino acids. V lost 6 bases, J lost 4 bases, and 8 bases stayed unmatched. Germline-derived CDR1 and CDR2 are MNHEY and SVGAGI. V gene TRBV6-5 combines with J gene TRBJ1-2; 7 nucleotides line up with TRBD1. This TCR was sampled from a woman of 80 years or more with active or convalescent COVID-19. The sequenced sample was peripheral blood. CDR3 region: CASSRVGTAYGYTF. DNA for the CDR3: TGTGCCAGCAGCCGCGTCGGGACAGCCTATGGCTACACCTTC.